One sample yielded the 26 T cell receptor beta chains listed below, sequenced in a study of T cell clones after liver transplantation. Produced via immunoSEQ multiplex PCR; TCRdb's table is partial and in-frame only. This table has tens of thousands of clones, 90% appearing once. The sequences come from CD4+ T cells from blood, collected before liver transplant. The receptors here all came from a human donor who received a liver transplant.

V usage is TRBV13 and J usage is TRBJ2-1, with 15 bases identical to TRBD2. Germline V gives CDR1 PRHDT, CDR2 FYEKMQ (reference sequence). The CDR3 is 20 residues long. Trimming took 2 bases from V and 0 from J; bases not matched to a gene: 8. The CDR3 is CASSLYSRTSGRASYNEQFF. The CDR3 DNA sequence: TGTGCCAGCAGCTTATATTCCAGGACTAGCGGGAGGGCCTCCTACAATGAGCAGTTCTTC.

The V and J genes are TRBV2 and TRBJ2-3, with D tentatively TRBD2 (6 bases). CDR1 and CDR2 from the germline V gene are SNHLY and FYNNEI. The CDR3 length is 14 residues. With 4 bases removed from V and 2 bases from J, the gap between germline ends came to 10 bases. The chain's CDR3 is CASSGWGDTDTQYF. CDR3 sequence (DNA): TGTGCCAGCAGTGGTTGGGGGGACACAGATACGCAGTATTTT.

This clone was seen more than once but under ten times. The V gene is TRBV28, the J gene TRBJ2-5; TRBD1 matches at 7 bases. V lost 2 bases to trimming and J lost 1 base; unmatched junction nucleotides: 22. CDR3 size: 21 residues. CDR1 MDHEN and CDR2 SYDVKM come from the germline V gene. The CDR3 reads CASSLIARTGAPPRPQETQYF. The CDR3 DNA reads as TGTGCCAGCAGTTTAATCGCCCGCACAGGGGCGCCCCCGCGCCCCCAAGAGACCCAGTACTTC.

The chain is built from TRBV5-1 and TRBJ2-6; D is unresolved. The CDR3 covers 15 residues. CDR1 and CDR2 (germline): SGHRS, YFSETQ. The ends were cut back, 4 bases at V and 0 bases at J, with 8 bases in the middle. The CDR3 DNA is TGCGCCAGCAGCCCCACGAGCTCTGGGGCCAACGTCCTGACTTTC. As protein: CASSPTSSGANVLTF. The variable domain in full, completed from reference TRBV5-1 and TRBJ2-6, reads KAGVTQTPRYLIKTRGQQVTLSCSPISGHRSVSWYQQTPGQGLQFLFEYFSETQRNKGNFPGRFSGRQFSNSRSEMNVSTLELGDSALYLCASSPTSSGANVLTFGAGSRLTVL.

V is TRBV29-1 and J is TRBJ1-5; a possible D gene is TRBD1 (5 bases). The V end was cut by 3 bases, the J end by 4 bases, with 10 bases between. The length of the CDR3 is 13 residues. Germline V gene sequence: CDR1 SQVTM, CDR2 ANQGSEA. In DNA, the CDR3 is TGCAGCGTTGATTCAGGGCCGAATCAGCCCCAGCATTTT. Encoded protein: CSVDSGPNQPQHF.

The chain has TRBV5-6 and TRBJ2-2; D gene uncertain. The CDR3 is 15 amino acids. Germline V lookup: CDR1 SGHDT, CDR2 YYEEEE. V lost 0 bases and J lost 0, with 6 bases in between. The CDR3 here is CASSLDGPNTGELFF. The CDR3 coding sequence is TGTGCCAGCAGCTTGGACGGACCGAACACCGGGGAGCTGTTTTTT.

The CDR3 loop is CASSLNRRSQETQYF. CDR3 in DNA: TGTGCCAGCAGCTTAAATCGGCGTAGTCAAGAGACCCAGTACTTC. The genes are TRBV11-3 and TRBJ2-5, with unresolved D. The CDR3 loop spans 15 amino acids. Germline CDR1 reads SGHNT; CDR2 reads YENEEA. Trimming removed 2 bases from V and 2 bases from J, with 12 bases in between.

J is TRBJ2-2 and V is TRBV19, with a weak D call TRBD2 (5 bases). Per germline, CDR1 LNHDA and CDR2 SQIVND (reference sequence). Trimming left V 3 bases short and J 5 bases short, with 13 bases between. The length of the CDR3 is 15 residues. The CDR3 nucleotides are TGTGCCAGTAGTATTCCCCCCCCGGGAACCGGGGAGCTGTTTTTT. Amino acids: CASSIPPPGTGELFF.

V gene TRBV5-1 combines with J gene TRBJ1-2; D uncertain. Looked up from germline, CDR1 is SGHRS and CDR2 is YFSETQ. V lost 4 bases, J lost 4 bases, and 17 bases lay in between. The CDR3 runs 15 residues. CDR3 sequence: CASSPGSRGGYGYTF. CDR3 nucleotides: TGCGCCAGCAGCCCCGGGTCTCGGGGTGGCTATGGCTACACCTTC. The full variable domain, with the rest looked up from reference TRBV5-1 and TRBJ1-2, is KAGVTQTPRYLIKTRGQQVTLSCSPISGHRSVSWYQQTPGQGLQFLFEYFSETQRNKGNFPGRFSGRQFSNSRSEMNVSTLELGDSALYLCASSPGSRGGYGYTFGSGTRLTVV.

V and J are TRBV19 and TRBJ1-1; TRBD1 might be the D (5 bases). Trimming left V 5 bases short and J 0 bases short, with 10 bases between. Germline V lookup: CDR1 LNHDA, CDR2 SQIVND (reference sequence). This CDR3 spans 14 amino acids. CDR3 in amino acids: CASSVGHLNTEAFF. DNA for the CDR3: TGTGCCAGTAGTGTCGGACACTTGAACACTGAAGCTTTCTTT.

This sequence joins TRBV2 and TRBJ2-1; the D gene is possibly TRBD2 (6 bases). Trimming took 7 bases from V and 6 from J, leaving 16 bases between them. The germline V gene encodes CDR1 SNHLY and CDR2 FYNNEI. The CDR3 contains 14 residues. The CDR3 sequence: CASTGEEGLNEQFF. The CDR3 coding sequence is TGTGCCAGCACTGGGGAGGAGGGCCTCAATGAGCAGTTCTTC.

The chain's CDR3 is CASSMRQGASYNEQFF. CDR3 bases: TGTGCCAGCAGCATGCGACAGGGGGCATCCTACAATGAGCAGTTCTTC. The genes are TRBV9 and TRBJ2-1, with 10 bases fitting TRBD1. This CDR3 is 16 amino acids long. Germline CDR1 reads SGDLS; CDR2 reads YYNGEE. Trimming cost V 4 bases and J 1 base; bases outside gene matches: 5.

The chain combines TRBV5-1 with TRBJ2-7; D might be TRBD2 (6 bases). The CDR3 runs to 15 residues. V shed 4 bases and J shed 0 bases, with 14 bases lying between them. CDR1 SGHRS and CDR2 YFSETQ come from the germline V gene. This CDR3 reads CASSPDWTTSYEQYF. In nucleotides, the CDR3 is TGCGCCAGCAGCCCGGACTGGACTACCTCCTACGAGCAGTACTTC.

The chain has TRBV6-5 and TRBJ1-4; perhaps TRBD1 as D (5 bases). There are 16 residues in the CDR3. Trimming cost V 4 bases and J 8 bases, with 20 bases left between them. From germline, CDR1 is MNHEY and CDR2 SVGAGI. CDR3 sequence: CASSFTGALGPEKLFF. DNA for the CDR3: TGTGCCAGCAGTTTTACCGGGGCTTTGGGCCCCGAAAAACTGTTTTTT.

V is TRBV28 and J is TRBJ1-5; maybe TRBD1 (5 bases). The CDR3 is 14 amino acids. V was cut by 2 bases and J by 1 base, with 6 bases left in between. Germline V gene lookup returns CDR1 MDHEN and CDR2 SYDVKM. CDR3 sequence reads: CASSLAGSNQPQHF. Written as DNA, the CDR3 is TGTGCCAGCAGTTTAGCAGGGAGCAATCAGCCCCAGCATTTT.

The rearrangement joins TRBV27 to TRBJ1-1; D ambiguous. There are 15 residues in the CDR3. Between the trimmed V and J ends, which lost 4 bases and 1 base, there was a span of 13 bases. CDR1 and CDR2 (germline): MNHEY, SMNVEV (reference sequence). This chain's CDR3 is CASSSVWDRNTEAFF. The CDR3 DNA reads as TGTGCCAGCAGTTCCGTGTGGGATAGGAACACTGAAGCTTTCTTT.

The chain uses TRBV27 and TRBJ2-7; D is possibly TRBD1 (6 bases). Germline values: CDR1 MNHEY, CDR2 SMNVEV (reference sequence). Trimming shortened V by 2 bases and J by 4 bases, and 12 bases separated the two germline ends. There are 14 residues in the CDR3. CDR3 DNA sequence: TGTGCCAGCAGTTTACGGCAGGGGATTTACGAGCAGTACTTC. Protein product: CASSLRQGIYEQYF.

V usage is TRBV5-1 and J usage is TRBJ2-2; TRBD1 matches at 7 bases. The CDR3 spans 13 residues. V shed 2 bases and J 7 bases; nucleotides not matched to a gene: 2. The germline CDR1 and CDR2 sequences are SGHRS and YFSETQ. The CDR3 DNA reads as TGCGCCAGCAGCTTACCAGGGGGCGGGGAGCTGTTTTTT. Translation: CASSLPGGGELFF.

The chain combines TRBV5-1 with TRBJ2-5; TRBD1 might be the D (5 bases). Germline V gene sequence: CDR1 SGHRS, CDR2 YFSETQ. The CDR3 is made up of 17 amino acids. Trimming removed 5 bases from V and 4 bases from J, with 24 bases in between. For the CDR3, the DNA is TGCGCCAGCAGACGCACCCTACAGGATACTTATGGAGAGACCCAGTACTTC. Translated: CASRRTLQDTYGETQYF.

The genes are TRBV27 and TRBJ2-5; 11 bases line up with TRBD1. The germline V gene encodes CDR1 MNHEY and CDR2 SMNVEV (reference sequence). The CDR3 has 15 amino acids. The V segment lost 2 bases and the J segment 5 bases; nucleotides outside the gene matches: 4. DNA of the CDR3: TGTGCCAGCAGTTTAGGACAGGGGGCCGGTGAGACCCAGTACTTC. The encoded protein is CASSLGQGAGETQYF.

This clone came up once. The chain employs TRBV7-2 and TRBJ1-1; TRBD1 is a possible D gene (5 bases). From germline, CDR1 is SGHTA and CDR2 FQGNSA. The CDR3 loop spans 13 amino acids. Trimming left V 4 bases short and J 13 bases short, with 19 bases between. DNA of the CDR3: TGTGCCAGCAGCTCGATCGAAGGGGTCTCCGGTTTCTTT. It codes for CASSSIEGVSGFF. Using reference TRBV7-2 and TRBJ1-1 for the parts outside the CDR3, the full variable domain is GAGVSQSPSNKVTEKGKDVELRCDPISGHTALYWYRQSLGQGLEFLIYFQGNSAPDKSGLPSDRFSAERTGGSVSTLTIQRTQQEDSAVYLCASSSIEGVSGFFGQGTRLTVV.

The count of this clone is one. This chain uses TRBV7-2 with TRBJ2-7; 11 bases match TRBD2. Germline CDR1 reads SGHTA; CDR2 reads FQGNSA. This CDR3 is 15 amino acids long. V dropped 1 base and J dropped 2; count of bases not matched to a gene: 1. In DNA form, the CDR3 reads TGTGCCAGCAGCTTAGGACTAGCGGGGACCTACGAGCAGTACTTC. Protein: CASSLGLAGTYEQYF.

This sequence joins TRBV9 and TRBJ1-5; D might be TRBD1 (6 bases). Germline V CDR1 and CDR2: SGDLS, YYNGEE. The CDR3 runs 15 residues. Trimming stripped 6 bases from V and 6 bases from J, with 19 bases between. The CDR3 is CASNLTGCPIQPQHF. CDR3 nucleotides: TGTGCCAGCAACCTAACAGGGTGCCCCATTCAGCCCCAGCATTTT.

V usage is TRBV4-1 and J usage is TRBJ2-7, with D tentatively TRBD1 or TRBD2 (5 bases each). Between the trimmed V and J ends, which lost 4 bases and 2 bases, there was a span of 9 bases. Germline lookup yields CDR1 MGHRA and CDR2 YSYEKL. CDR3 length: 13 residues. CDR3 loop: CASSRDPTYEQYF. The CDR3 DNA reads as TGCGCCAGCAGCCGGGACCCGACCTACGAGCAGTACTTC.

The rearrangement joins TRBV11-2 to TRBJ2-5, with 7 bases matching TRBD2. The junction had 3 bases not matched to a gene; V was cut back by 1 base and J by 1 base. The germline gives CDR1 SGHAT, CDR2 FQNNGV. The CDR3 is 15 amino acids. CDR3 nucleotides: TGTGCCAGCAGCTTAGTCCGGGGGGTCCAAGAGACCCAGTACTTC. This gives the protein CASSLVRGVQETQYF.

CDR3 in amino acids: CAISEQDLYEQYF. CDR3 nucleotides: TGTGCCATCAGTGAGCAGGACCTCTACGAGCAGTACTTC. J is TRBJ2-7 and V is TRBV10-3, with unresolved D. V was trimmed by 2 bases and J by 3 bases, leaving 8 bases between them. Germline lookup yields CDR1 ENHRY and CDR2 SYGVKD. The length of the CDR3 is 13 residues.